This TCR beta chain was documented in a study of chemoradiotherapy in HPV16-positive cancers. Study-level results: Candidate HPV-specific clones and E7-related TCR motifs grew in tumor during treatment.

Repertoires were sampled repeatedly during chemoradiotherapy. A word on this clone: Antigen: not known.

This CDR3 has 13 amino acids. CDR1 SGHAT and CDR2 FQNNGV come from the germline V gene. The V end was cut by 5 bases, the J end by 4 bases, with 9 bases between. Profiling relied on immunoSEQ multiplex PCR, and the TCRdb table lists in-frame clones only, not all of them. The data hold some 30,000 clones, with 80% observed a single time. The specimen comprised blood, sampled from a patient who underwent chemoradiotherapy. The rearrangement joins TRBV11-2 to TRBJ1-5; D gene unclear. This TCR was recovered from a human donor with HPV-associated anogenital cancer. The CDR3 sequence is CASSAVGNQPQHF. The CDR3 nucleotides are TGTGCCAGCAGCGCCGTCGGGAATCAGCCCCAGCATTTT.